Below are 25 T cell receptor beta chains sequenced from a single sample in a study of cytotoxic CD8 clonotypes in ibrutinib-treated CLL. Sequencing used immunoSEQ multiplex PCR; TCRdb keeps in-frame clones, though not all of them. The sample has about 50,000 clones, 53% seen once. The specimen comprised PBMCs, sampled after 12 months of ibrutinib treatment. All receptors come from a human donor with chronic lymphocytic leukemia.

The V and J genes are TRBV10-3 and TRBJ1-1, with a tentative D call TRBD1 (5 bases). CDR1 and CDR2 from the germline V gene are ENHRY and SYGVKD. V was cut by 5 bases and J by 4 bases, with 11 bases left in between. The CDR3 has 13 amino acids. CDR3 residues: CAISFQGTTEAFF. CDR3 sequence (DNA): TGTGCCATCAGTTTCCAGGGCACCACTGAAGCTTTCTTT.

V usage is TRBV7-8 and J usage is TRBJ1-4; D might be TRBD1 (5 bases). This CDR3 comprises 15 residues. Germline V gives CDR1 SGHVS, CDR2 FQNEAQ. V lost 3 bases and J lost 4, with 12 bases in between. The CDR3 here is CASSFQQGSNEKLFF. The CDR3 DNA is TGTGCCAGCAGCTTCCAGCAGGGCAGTAATGAAAAACTGTTTTTT.

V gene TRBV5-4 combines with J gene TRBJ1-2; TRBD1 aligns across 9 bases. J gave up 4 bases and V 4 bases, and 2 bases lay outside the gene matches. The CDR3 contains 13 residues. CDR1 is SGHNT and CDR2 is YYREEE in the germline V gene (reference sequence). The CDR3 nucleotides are TGTGCCAGCAGCCCGACAGGGGGCTATGGCTACACCTTC. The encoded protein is CASSPTGGYGYTF.

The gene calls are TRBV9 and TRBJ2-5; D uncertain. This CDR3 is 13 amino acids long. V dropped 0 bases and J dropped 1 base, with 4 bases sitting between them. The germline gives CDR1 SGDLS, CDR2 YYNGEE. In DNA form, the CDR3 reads TGTGCCAGCAGCGTAGCCCCCCAAGAGACCCAGTACTTC. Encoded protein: CASSVAPQETQYF.

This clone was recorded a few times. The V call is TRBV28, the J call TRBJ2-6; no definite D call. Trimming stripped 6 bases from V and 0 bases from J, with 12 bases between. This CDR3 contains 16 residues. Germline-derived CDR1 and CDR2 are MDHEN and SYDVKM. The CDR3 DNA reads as TGTGCCAGCAGCCCAGTTCCTAGCTCTGGGGCCAACGTCCTGACTTTC. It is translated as CASSPVPSSGANVLTF. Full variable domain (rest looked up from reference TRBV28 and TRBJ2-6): DVKVTQSSRYLVKRTGEKVFLECVQDMDHENMFWYRQDPGLGLRLIYFSYDVKMKEKGDIPEGYSVSREKKERFSLILESASTNQTSMYLCASSPVPSSGANVLTFGAGSRLTVL.

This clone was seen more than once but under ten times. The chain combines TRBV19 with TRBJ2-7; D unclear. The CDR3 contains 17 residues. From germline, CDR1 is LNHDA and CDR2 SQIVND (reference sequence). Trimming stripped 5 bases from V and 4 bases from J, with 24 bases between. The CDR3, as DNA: TGTGCCAGTAGTGTCTCGGCCGTGAGTAGTGGCTTTTACGAGCAGTACTTC. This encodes CASSVSAVSSGFYEQYF.

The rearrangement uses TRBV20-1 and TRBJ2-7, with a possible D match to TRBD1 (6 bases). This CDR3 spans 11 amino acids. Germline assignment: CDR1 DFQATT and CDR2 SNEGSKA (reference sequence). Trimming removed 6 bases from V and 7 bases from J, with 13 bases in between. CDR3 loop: CSASQGREQYF. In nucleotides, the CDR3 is TGCAGTGCCTCACAGGGAAGAGAGCAGTACTTC.

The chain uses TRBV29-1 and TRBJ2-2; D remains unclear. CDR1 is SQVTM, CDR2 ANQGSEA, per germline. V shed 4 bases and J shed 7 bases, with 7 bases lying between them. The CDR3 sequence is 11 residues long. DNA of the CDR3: TGCAGCGTTGGGACCGACGGGGAGCTGTTTTTT. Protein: CSVGTDGELFF.

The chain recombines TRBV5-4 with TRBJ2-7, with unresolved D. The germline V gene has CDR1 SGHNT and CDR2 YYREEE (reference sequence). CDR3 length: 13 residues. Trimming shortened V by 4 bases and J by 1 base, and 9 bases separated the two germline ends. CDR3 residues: CASSLAVSYEQYF. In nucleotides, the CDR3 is TGTGCCAGCAGCCTGGCGGTATCCTACGAGCAGTACTTC.

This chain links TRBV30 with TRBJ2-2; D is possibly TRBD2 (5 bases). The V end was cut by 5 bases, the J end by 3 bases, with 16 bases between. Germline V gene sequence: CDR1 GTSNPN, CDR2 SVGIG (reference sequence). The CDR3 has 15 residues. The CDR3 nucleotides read TGTGCCTGGGGCCGGGTTCGGGGTCACACCGGGGAGCTGTTTTTT. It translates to CAWGRVRGHTGELFF.

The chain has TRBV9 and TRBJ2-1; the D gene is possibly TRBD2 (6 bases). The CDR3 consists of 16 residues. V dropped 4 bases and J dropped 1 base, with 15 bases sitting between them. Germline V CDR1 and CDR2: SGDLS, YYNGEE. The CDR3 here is CASSPTRDRSYNEQFF. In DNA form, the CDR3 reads TGTGCCAGCAGCCCTACGCGGGATAGGTCCTACAATGAGCAGTTCTTC. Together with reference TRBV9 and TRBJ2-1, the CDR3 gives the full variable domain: DSGVTQTPKHLITATGQRVTLRCSPRSGDLSVYWYQQSLDQGLQFLIQYYNGEERAKGNILERFSAQQFPDLHSELNLSSLELGDSALYFCASSPTRDRSYNEQFFGPGTRLTVL.

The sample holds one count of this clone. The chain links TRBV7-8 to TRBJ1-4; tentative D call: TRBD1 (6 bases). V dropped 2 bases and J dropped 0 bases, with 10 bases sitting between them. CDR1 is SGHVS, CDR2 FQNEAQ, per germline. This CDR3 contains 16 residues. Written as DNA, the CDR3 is TGTGCCAGCAGCTTAAGGGGACATGCAACTAATGAAAAACTGTTTTTT. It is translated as CASSLRGHATNEKLFF.

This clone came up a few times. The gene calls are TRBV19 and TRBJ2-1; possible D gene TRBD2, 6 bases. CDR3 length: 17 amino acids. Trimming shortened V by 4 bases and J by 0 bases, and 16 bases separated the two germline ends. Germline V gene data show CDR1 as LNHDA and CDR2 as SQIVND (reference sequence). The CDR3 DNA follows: TGTGCCAGTAGTAACCCCGCCGGTAGCGGCTCCTACAATGAGCAGTTCTTC. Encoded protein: CASSNPAGSGSYNEQFF.

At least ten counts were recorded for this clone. The CDR3 is CASTILQETQYF. The CDR3, as DNA: TGTGCCAGCACGATCCTACAAGAGACCCAGTACTTC. This sequence joins TRBV2 and TRBJ2-5; D remains ambiguous. Trimming took 7 bases from V and 2 from J, leaving 8 bases between them. The CDR3 totals 12 residues. The V gene's germline CDR1 is SNHLY and CDR2 FYNNEI.

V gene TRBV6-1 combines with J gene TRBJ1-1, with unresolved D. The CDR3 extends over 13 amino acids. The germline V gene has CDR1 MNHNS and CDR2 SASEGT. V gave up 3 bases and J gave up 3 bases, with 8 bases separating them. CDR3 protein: CASSDGSYTEAFF. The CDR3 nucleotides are TGTGCCAGCAGTGATGGCAGCTACACTGAAGCTTTCTTT.

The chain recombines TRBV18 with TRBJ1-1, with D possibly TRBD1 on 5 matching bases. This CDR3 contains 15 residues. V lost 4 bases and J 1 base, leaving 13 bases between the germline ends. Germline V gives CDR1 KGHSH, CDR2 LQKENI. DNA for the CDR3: TGTGCCAGCTCACGAAACGGGGGGGAGAACACTGAAGCTTTCTTT. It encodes CASSRNGGENTEAFF.

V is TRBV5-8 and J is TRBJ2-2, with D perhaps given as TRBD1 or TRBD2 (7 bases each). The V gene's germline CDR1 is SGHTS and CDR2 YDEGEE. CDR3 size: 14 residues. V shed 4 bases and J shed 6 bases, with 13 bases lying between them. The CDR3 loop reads CASSRPGGAGELFF. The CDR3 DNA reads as TGTGCCAGCAGCCGACCAGGGGGGGCCGGGGAGCTGTTTTTT.

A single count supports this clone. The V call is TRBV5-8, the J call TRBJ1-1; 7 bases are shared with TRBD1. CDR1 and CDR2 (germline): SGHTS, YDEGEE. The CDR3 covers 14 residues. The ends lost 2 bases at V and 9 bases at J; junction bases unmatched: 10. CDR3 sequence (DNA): TGTGCCAGCAGCTTTGGAGGGACAGTTCCTAAAGCTTTCTTT. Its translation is CASSFGGTVPKAFF.

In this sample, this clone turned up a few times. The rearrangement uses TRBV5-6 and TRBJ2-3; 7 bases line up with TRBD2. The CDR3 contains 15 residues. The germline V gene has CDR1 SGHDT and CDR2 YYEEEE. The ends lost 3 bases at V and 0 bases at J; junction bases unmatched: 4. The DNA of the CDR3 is TGTGCCAGCAGCTCAGCGGGGATTAGCACAGATACGCAGTATTTT. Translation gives CASSSAGISTDTQYF.

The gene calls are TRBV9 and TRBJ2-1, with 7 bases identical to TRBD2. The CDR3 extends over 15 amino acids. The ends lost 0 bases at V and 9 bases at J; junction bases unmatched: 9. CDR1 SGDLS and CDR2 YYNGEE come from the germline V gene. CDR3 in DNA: TGTGCCAGCAGCGTAGTTGGGGGAGGGCCTTCTGAGCAGTTCTTC. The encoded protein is CASSVVGGGPSEQFF.

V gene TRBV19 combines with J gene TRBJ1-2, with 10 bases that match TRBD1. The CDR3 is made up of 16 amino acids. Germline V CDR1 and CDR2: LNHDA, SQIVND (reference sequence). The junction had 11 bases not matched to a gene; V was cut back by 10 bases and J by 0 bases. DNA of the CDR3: TGTGCCACCAGGACAGGGGGGGCCCTACCTAACTATGGCTACACCTTC. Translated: CATRTGGALPNYGYTF.

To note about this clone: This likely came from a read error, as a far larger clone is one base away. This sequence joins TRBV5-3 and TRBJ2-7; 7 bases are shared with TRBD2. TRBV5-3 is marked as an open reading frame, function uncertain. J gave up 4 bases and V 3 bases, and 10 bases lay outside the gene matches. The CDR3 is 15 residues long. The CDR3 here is CARSSMGEGRYEQYF. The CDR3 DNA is TGTGCCAGAAGCTCCATGGGGGAGGGCCGGTACGAGCAGTACTTC.

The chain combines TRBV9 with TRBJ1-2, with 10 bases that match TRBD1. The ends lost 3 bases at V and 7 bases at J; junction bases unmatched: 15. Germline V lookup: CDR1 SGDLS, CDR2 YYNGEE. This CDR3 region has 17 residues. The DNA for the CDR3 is TGTGCCAGCAGCGGGGACGGGGTGAGACAGGGGGCCTCTGGCTACACCTTC. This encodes CASSGDGVRQGASGYTF. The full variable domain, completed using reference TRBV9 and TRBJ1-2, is DSGVTQTPKHLITATGQRVTLRCSPRSGDLSVYWYQQSLDQGLQFLIQYYNGEERAKGNILERFSAQQFPDLHSELNLSSLELGDSALYFCASSGDGVRQGASGYTFGSGTRLTVV.

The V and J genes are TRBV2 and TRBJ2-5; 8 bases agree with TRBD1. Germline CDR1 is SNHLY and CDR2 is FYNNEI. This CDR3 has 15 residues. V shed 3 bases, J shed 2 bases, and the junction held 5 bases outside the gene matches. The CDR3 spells CASSEVGDRQETQYF. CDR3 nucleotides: TGTGCCAGCAGTGAGGTCGGGGACAGGCAAGAGACCCAGTACTTC.

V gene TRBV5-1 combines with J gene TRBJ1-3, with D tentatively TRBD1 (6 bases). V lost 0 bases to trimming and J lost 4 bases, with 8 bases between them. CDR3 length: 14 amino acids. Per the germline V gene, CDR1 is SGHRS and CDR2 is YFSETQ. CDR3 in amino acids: CASSLEQGGNTIYF. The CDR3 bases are TGCGCCAGCAGCTTGGAACAGGGAGGAAACACCATATATTTT.